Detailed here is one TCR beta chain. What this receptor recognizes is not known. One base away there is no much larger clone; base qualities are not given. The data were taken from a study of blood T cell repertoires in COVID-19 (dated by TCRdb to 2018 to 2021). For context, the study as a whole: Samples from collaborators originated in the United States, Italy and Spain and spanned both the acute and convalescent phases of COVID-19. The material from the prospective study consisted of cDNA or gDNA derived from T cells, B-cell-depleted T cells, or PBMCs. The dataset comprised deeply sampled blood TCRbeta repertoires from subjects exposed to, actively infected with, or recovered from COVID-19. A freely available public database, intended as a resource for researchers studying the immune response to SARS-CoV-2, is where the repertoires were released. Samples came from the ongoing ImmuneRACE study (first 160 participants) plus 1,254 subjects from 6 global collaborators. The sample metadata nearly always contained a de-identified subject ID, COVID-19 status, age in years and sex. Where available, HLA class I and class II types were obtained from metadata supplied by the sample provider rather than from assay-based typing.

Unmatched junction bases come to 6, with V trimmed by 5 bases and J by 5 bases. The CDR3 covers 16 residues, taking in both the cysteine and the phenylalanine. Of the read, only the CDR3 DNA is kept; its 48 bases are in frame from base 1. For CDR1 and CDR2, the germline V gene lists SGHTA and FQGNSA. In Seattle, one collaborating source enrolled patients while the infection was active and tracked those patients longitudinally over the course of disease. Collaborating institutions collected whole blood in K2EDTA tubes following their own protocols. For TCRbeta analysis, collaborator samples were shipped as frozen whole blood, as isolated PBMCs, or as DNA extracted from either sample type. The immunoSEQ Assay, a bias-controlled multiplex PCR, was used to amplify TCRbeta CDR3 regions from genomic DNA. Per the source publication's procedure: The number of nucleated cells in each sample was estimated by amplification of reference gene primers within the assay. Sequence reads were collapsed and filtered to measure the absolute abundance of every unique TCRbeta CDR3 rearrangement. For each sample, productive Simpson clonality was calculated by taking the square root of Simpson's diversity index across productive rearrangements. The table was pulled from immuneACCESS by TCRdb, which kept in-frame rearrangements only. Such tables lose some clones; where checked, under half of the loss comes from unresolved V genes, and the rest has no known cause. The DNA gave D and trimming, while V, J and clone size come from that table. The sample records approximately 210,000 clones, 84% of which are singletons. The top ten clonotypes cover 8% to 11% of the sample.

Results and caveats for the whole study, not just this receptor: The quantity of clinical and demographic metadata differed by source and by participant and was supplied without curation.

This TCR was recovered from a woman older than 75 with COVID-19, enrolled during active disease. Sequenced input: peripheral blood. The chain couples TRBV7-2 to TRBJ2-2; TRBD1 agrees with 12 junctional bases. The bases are TGTGCCAGCAGCACCCCGGGACAGGGGGCGACCGGGGAGCTGTTTTTT. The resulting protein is CASSTPGQGATGELFF.